This is a list of T cell receptor beta chains from one sample in a study of cytomegalovirus exposure and HLA in healthy donors. Here immunoSEQ multiplex PCR was the method, and the copy in TCRdb shows in-frame clones only, minus some. Altogether about 130,000 clones are present, around 78% being singletons, with the ten largest covering roughly 20%. Sequencing was carried out using PBMCs. The receptors here all came from a man aged 18 to 30 in good health and CMV-seropositive. Each CDR3 is given without its conserved first and last residue. Only part of the rows carry a size: once, few, many, or a class if the clone is expanded.

clone size	J gene	V gene	CDR3 protein
-	TRBJ1-1	TRBV18	ASSPRFKGMIMNTEAF
-	TRBJ2-1	TRBV5-4	ASSLAKSGTGGNNEQF
-	TRBJ1-1	TRBV27	ASRTPMNTEAF
-	TRBJ2-2	TRBV21-1	ASSKKRPEGGPGELF
-	TRBJ1-2	TRBV4-1	ASSQPPLYGYT
-	TRBJ2-2	TRBV4-1	ASSLRVSVTNTGELF
-	TRBJ2-3	TRBV5-1	ASLLAGGSDTQY
-	TRBJ2-1	TRBV14	ASSISGGNEQF
-	TRBJ1-4	TRBV19	ASSPSGEKLF
few	TRBJ1-3	TRBV2	ASKQGPGNTIY
medium-sized	TRBJ1-2	TRBV25-1	ASVGQGNGYT
-	TRBJ1-5	TRBV11-2	ASSFGRASNQPQH
-	-	TRBV5-1	ASSLQGATLEQY
-	TRBJ2-7	TRBV23-1	ASSHPGTGQTEQY